Each of the 27 T cell receptor beta chains below was sequenced from the same sample in a study of shared clonotypes between healthy human individuals. The data were produced by immunoSEQ multiplex PCR, yet TCRdb's version contains in-frame clones alone and is incomplete. This table holds about 2.4 million clones, under 95% found once. The sequenced material came from naive CD4+ T cells from PBMCs. Indicated subset: CD45RA+ positively selected. Every receptor here comes from a man aged 18-30 years in good health. Some clones in this sample may be carry-over from other donors' samples.

This sequence joins TRBV5-1 and TRBJ1-1; D remains ambiguous. The CDR3 is 14 amino acids. The V end was cut by 0 bases, the J end by 4 bases, with 10 bases between. Germline loops: CDR1 SGHRS, CDR2 YFSETQ. The CDR3 DNA is TGCGCCAGCAGCTTGGGACTGCGGGGCACTGAAGCTTTCTTT. As protein: CASSLGLRGTEAFF.

The chain couples TRBV18 to TRBJ1-4; D unclear. CDR1 KGHSH and CDR2 LQKENI come from the germline V gene. This CDR3 region has 16 residues. The V end lost 3 bases, the J end lost 6 bases, and 17 bases lay between the germline ends. CDR3 coding DNA: TGTGCCAGCTCACCCAACTTAGTCGGCCTGGATGAAAAACTGTTTTTT. Translating gives CASSPNLVGLDEKLFF.

In this sample, this clone turned up once. The chain combines TRBV18 with TRBJ1-1; 8 bases are shared with TRBD1. In germline, CDR1 is KGHSH, CDR2 LQKENI. V lost 3 bases, J lost 4 bases, and 16 bases stayed unmatched. This CDR3 has 18 amino acids. The CDR3 region is CASSPYTGGAVFPTEAFF. Here the CDR3 DNA reads TGTGCCAGCTCACCTTATACAGGGGGGGCCGTTTTTCCCACTGAAGCTTTCTTT.

This sequence joins TRBV28 and TRBJ2-7, with 11 bases matching TRBD2. The CDR3 has 14 residues. Germline V gene data show CDR1 as MDHEN and CDR2 as SYDVKM. V dropped 5 bases and J dropped 6; count of bases not matched to a gene: 6. The CDR3 DNA is TGTGCCAGCAGTCAACCTAGCGGGAGGTTCGAGCAGTACTTC. Its translation: CASSQPSGRFEQYF.

The genes are TRBV5-4 and TRBJ1-4; D uncertain. The CDR3 loop spans 14 amino acids. V was cut by 4 bases and J by 3 bases, with 10 bases left in between. The germline gives CDR1 SGHNT, CDR2 YYREEE (reference sequence). The DNA for the CDR3 is TGTGCCAGCAGCACGGACGGATCTAATGAAAAACTGTTTTTT. This gives the protein CASSTDGSNEKLFF. The variable domain in full, completed from reference TRBV5-4 and TRBJ1-4, reads ETGVTQSPTHLIKTRGQQVTLRCSSQSGHNTVSWYQQALGQGPQFIFQYYREEENGRGNFPPRFSGLQFPNYSSELNVNALELDDSALYLCASSTDGSNEKLFFGSGTQLSVL.

V gene TRBV10-2 combines with J gene TRBJ1-2; maybe TRBD1 (5 bases). The V gene lost 3 bases and the J gene lost 5 bases, with 19 bases spanning the gap. This CDR3 is 16 amino acids long. Per germline, CDR1 WSHSY and CDR2 SAAADI. The CDR3 reads CASSDQSWGDVYGYTF. CDR3 DNA sequence: TGCGCCAGCAGTGATCAGTCGTGGGGGGACGTGTATGGCTACACCTTC.

V is TRBV9 and J is TRBJ2-7; TRBD1 matches at 7 bases. The germline gives CDR1 SGDLS, CDR2 YYNGEE. CDR3 size: 15 residues. J gave up 0 bases and V 4 bases, and 7 bases lay outside the gene matches. The CDR3 DNA follows: TGTGCCAGCAGCTCAGGACAGGCCACCTCCTACGAGCAGTACTTC. Translating it yields CASSSGQATSYEQYF.

The rearrangement links TRBV2 to TRBJ2-7, with D perhaps TRBD2 (5 bases). The germline V gene encodes CDR1 SNHLY and CDR2 FYNNEI. With 0 bases removed from V and 1 base from J, the gap between germline ends came to 13 bases. The length of the CDR3 is 16 residues. CDR3 DNA sequence: TGTGCCAGCAGTGAAGCCGAGGGTAGGGTATCCTACGAGCAGTACTTC. Translation gives CASSEAEGRVSYEQYF.

This sequence joins TRBV2 and TRBJ2-2, with D maybe TRBD1 (6 bases). The germline V and J ends were trimmed by 4 bases and 3 bases, with 12 bases remaining between them. Per the germline V gene, CDR1 is SNHLY and CDR2 is FYNNEI. The CDR3 length is 15 residues. CDR3: CASSAEQGDTGELFF. The CDR3 DNA sequence: TGTGCCAGCAGTGCGGAACAGGGTGACACCGGGGAGCTGTTTTTT.

Only a few counts were recorded for this clone. V gene TRBV19 combines with J gene TRBJ1-2, with D perhaps TRBD1 (6 bases). V lost 5 bases to trimming and J lost 3 bases, with 10 bases between them. CDR3 length equals 13 residues. Looked up from germline, CDR1 is LNHDA and CDR2 is SQIVND (reference sequence). The CDR3 protein is CASSADRYYGYTF. DNA for the CDR3: TGTGCCAGTAGTGCGGACAGATACTATGGCTACACCTTC.

The chain couples TRBV9 to TRBJ1-1; D gene unclear. The germline CDR1 and CDR2 sequences are SGDLS and YYNGEE. The CDR3 extends over 13 amino acids. The V and J ends lost 0 bases and 7 bases respectively, with 10 bases between them. CDR3 DNA sequence: TGTGCCAGCAGCGTAGCCCAAGTAGGTGAAGCTTTCTTT. Translation gives CASSVAQVGEAFF.

This clone has a single count. The chain links TRBV29-1 to TRBJ2-3, with 9 positions matching TRBD2. The V segment lost 5 bases and the J segment 2 bases; nucleotides outside the gene matches: 5. Germline loops: CDR1 SQVTM, CDR2 ANQGSEA. This CDR3 is 14 amino acids long. CDR3 protein: CSVHLAGHTDTQYF. Here the CDR3 DNA reads TGCAGCGTTCACCTAGCGGGACACACAGATACGCAGTATTTT.

This clone was detected a few times. This CDR3 is also generated by other DNA sequences in the sample. The CDR3 loop reads CASSPGTDYGYTF. The CDR3 DNA reads TGTGCCAGCTCACCCGGGACAGACTATGGCTACACCTTC. The genes are TRBV18 and TRBJ1-2; 7 bases align to TRBD1. The CDR3 has 13 amino acids. The junction had 1 base not matched to a gene; V was cut back by 3 bases and J by 3 bases. Germline-derived CDR1 and CDR2 are KGHSH and LQKENI.

The V gene is TRBV6-5, the J gene TRBJ1-4; no clear D gene. The CDR3 has 15 residues. Deletions cut 4 bases from V and 0 bases from J, with 9 bases between. Germline lookup yields CDR1 MNHEY and CDR2 SVGAGI. This chain's CDR3 is CASSWRSATNEKLFF. The CDR3 nucleotides are TGTGCCAGCAGTTGGAGAAGCGCAACTAATGAAAAACTGTTTTTT.

This rearrangement joins TRBV10-3 to TRBJ1-1; D possibly corresponds to TRBD1 (6 bases). CDR1 is ENHRY, CDR2 SYGVKD, per germline. The CDR3 length is 15 residues. Trimming took 4 bases from V and 3 from J, leaving 15 bases between them. The CDR3 nucleotides read TGTGCCATCAGTGTAGGACAGAGGAGAGACACTGAAGCTTTCTTT. It encodes CAISVGQRRDTEAFF.

This chain connects TRBV18 to TRBJ2-3; tentative D call: TRBD2 (5 bases). From germline, CDR1 is KGHSH and CDR2 LQKENI. V was cut by 2 bases and J by 2 bases, with 11 bases left in between. CDR3 length equals 15 residues. The DNA of the CDR3 is TGTGCCAGCTCACCATATTCCGACTACACAGATACGCAGTATTTT. Translated: CASSPYSDYTDTQYF.

The V gene is TRBV7-2, the J gene TRBJ1-1; possible D gene TRBD1, 5 bases. Trimming left V 3 bases short and J 11 bases short, with 16 bases between. The germline V gene has CDR1 SGHTA and CDR2 FQGNSA. This CDR3 region has 13 residues. The CDR3 sequence is CASSFGPGPGAFF. DNA of the CDR3: TGTGCCAGCAGCTTTGGCCCAGGGCCAGGGGCTTTCTTT. Full variable domain (outside the CDR3, taken from reference TRBV7-2 and TRBJ1-1): GAGVSQSPSNKVTEKGKDVELRCDPISGHTALYWYRQSLGQGLEFLIYFQGNSAPDKSGLPSDRFSAERTGGSVSTLTIQRTQQEDSAVYLCASSFGPGPGAFFGQGTRLTVV.

The chain employs TRBV2 and TRBJ1-1; tentatively, D is TRBD1 (6 bases). Trimming took off 11 bases at V and 3 bases at J, with 16 bases between the two ends. This CDR3 comprises 13 residues. Germline-derived CDR1 and CDR2 are SNHLY and FYNNEI. CDR3 coding DNA: TGTGCCCCGGAGGGGGTAGGTGACACTGAAGCTTTCTTT. It specifies CAPEGVGDTEAFF.

Here the CDR3 DNA reads TGTGCCAGTAGTACAACTAGTTACCCGAACTACAATGAGCAGTTCTTC. Amino acid sequence: CASSTTSYPNYNEQFF. The J gene is TRBJ2-1, the V gene TRBV19; a weak D match, TRBD2 (5 bases). V lost 4 bases and J 3 bases, leaving 16 bases between the germline ends. Germline values: CDR1 LNHDA, CDR2 SQIVND (reference sequence). This CDR3 region has 16 residues.

The CDR3 DNA reads as TGTGCCAGCAGTTTACAGGGGGCTGTGGACGAGCAGTACTTC. Translated, it gives CASSLQGAVDEQYF. V usage is TRBV28 and J usage is TRBJ2-7; 8 positions match TRBD1. V lost 2 bases and J lost 5; bases outside the gene matches: 5. CDR3 length: 14 amino acids. Germline V lookup: CDR1 MDHEN, CDR2 SYDVKM.

V and J are TRBV28 and TRBJ2-1; 12 nucleotides match TRBD2. Germline V CDR1 and CDR2: MDHEN, SYDVKM. The J segment lost 5 bases and the V segment lost 3 bases, leaving 14 bases of the junction unmatched. The CDR3 is made up of 19 amino acids. The CDR3 DNA sequence: TGTGCCAGCAGTTTCCTGAGGGCTAGCGGGAGGGCGCGAGACAATGAGCAGTTCTTC. This translates into CASSFLRASGRARDNEQFF.

The chain uses TRBV11-2 and TRBJ2-3; 7 nucleotides line up with TRBD2. The CDR3 runs to 18 residues. Germline loops: CDR1 SGHAT, CDR2 FQNNGV. V shed 4 bases, J shed 6 bases, and the junction held 19 bases outside the gene matches. CDR3 region: CASSSPRLGAGYLDTQYF. The CDR3 bases are TGTGCCAGCAGCTCACCCCGGTTGGGAGCGGGATATTTGGATACGCAGTATTTT.

CDR3 residues: CASSQTLTGANVLTF. The CDR3 nucleotides are TGTGCCAGCAGCCAGACATTGACGGGGGCCAACGTCCTGACTTTC. The chain combines TRBV27 with TRBJ2-6; D uncertain. The CDR3 loop spans 15 amino acids. The germline V gene encodes CDR1 MNHEY and CDR2 SMNVEV (reference sequence). V was clipped by 6 bases and J by 4 bases, with 13 bases between them.

The V and J genes are TRBV7-7 and TRBJ2-5, with D maybe TRBD2 (6 bases). The CDR3 is 13 amino acids. Germline CDR1 is SSHAT and CDR2 is FNYEAQ (reference sequence). V was cut by 5 bases and J by 4 bases, with 11 bases left in between. The CDR3, as DNA: TGTGCCAGCAGCCCCAGGCGGGGAGAGACCCAGTACTTC. Its protein is CASSPRRGETQYF.

On this clone: This sample includes further DNA sequences coding for the same CDR3. V usage is TRBV5-1 and J usage is TRBJ2-5; tentatively, D is TRBD2 (6 bases). Germline V lookup: CDR1 SGHRS, CDR2 YFSETQ. CDR3 size: 14 residues. V was shortened by 1 base and J by 1 base, with 8 bases between the two germline ends. The chain's CDR3 is CASSLWDSQETQYF. The DNA for the CDR3 is TGCGCCAGCAGCTTGTGGGACTCCCAAGAGACCCAGTACTTC.

The chain uses TRBV28 and TRBJ2-6, with 7 bases that match TRBD1. From germline, CDR1 is MDHEN and CDR2 SYDVKM. V lost 8 bases and J lost 0; bases outside the gene matches: 4. CDR3 size: 15 residues. CDR3 sequence reads: CASGTASSGANVLTF. The CDR3 DNA is TGTGCCAGCGGGACAGCGAGCTCTGGGGCCAACGTCCTGACTTTC.

This clone was detected a few times. J is TRBJ2-4 and V is TRBV6-1; D call uncertain. This CDR3 contains 17 residues. Germline V gene lookup returns CDR1 MNHNS and CDR2 SASEGT. V lost 0 bases and J lost 0, with 12 bases in between. CDR3 loop: CASSEANYNLAKNIQYF. In DNA, the CDR3 is TGTGCCAGCAGTGAAGCGAATTATAACTTAGCCAAAAACATTCAGTACTTC.